Listed here are 9 T cell receptor beta chains from one sample, sequenced in a study of blood T cell repertoires in COVID-19. TCRdb keeps only in-frame clones here, not all; method: immunoSEQ multiplex PCR. The table lists about 220,000 clones, 84% of them singletons, with 5.1% in the top ten. The source material was peripheral blood. The source of these receptors is a woman aged 60-75 years who had recovered from COVID-19.

J is TRBJ2-7 and V is TRBV7-8; D perhaps matches TRBD1 (6 bases). Germline V gene data show CDR1 as SGHVS and CDR2 as FQNEAQ. This CDR3 is built from 14 residues. Trimming took 5 bases from V and 0 from J, leaving 11 bases between them. The CDR3 DNA sequence: TGTGCCAGCAGCCCAATGGGGGCCTCCTACGAGCAGTACTTC. Its translation: CASSPMGASYEQYF.

The V and J genes are TRBV11-2 and TRBJ2-7; 8 nucleotides align to TRBD2. CDR1 SGHAT and CDR2 FQNNGV come from the germline V gene. The CDR3 length is 13 residues. V dropped 5 bases and J dropped 6; count of bases not matched to a gene: 6. The CDR3, as DNA: TGTGCCAGCAGCCGGGGGGGGGAAGTCGAGCAGTACTTC. It yields the protein CASSRGGEVEQYF.

CDR3 sequence (DNA): TGTGCCAGCAGTACAGGGGGGACTATCTATGGCTACACCTTC. Translation gives CASSTGGTIYGYTF. This chain uses TRBV2 with TRBJ1-2, with TRBD1 matching 8 bases. Trimming took 5 bases from V and 4 from J; bases not matched to a gene: 6. Germline V gene lookup returns CDR1 SNHLY and CDR2 FYNNEI. The CDR3 runs 14 residues.

Comment on this clone: The junction departs from germline at one end; a sequencing error may be responsible. The chain recombines TRBV19 with TRBJ1-3; D remains unclear. The CDR3 has 15 residues. The germline V gene has CDR1 LNHDA and CDR2 SQIVND (reference sequence). CDR3 DNA sequence: TGTGCCAGTAGTATCCTGGGCCTCTCTGGAAACATCATATATTTT. Its translation: CASSILGLSGNIIYF. The full variable domain, with the rest looked up from reference TRBV19 and TRBJ1-3, is DGGITQSPKYLFRKEGQNVTLSCEQNLNHDAMYWYRQDPGQGLRLIYYSQIVNDFQKGDIAEGYSVSREKKESFPLTVTSAQKNPTAFYLCASSILGLSGNIIYFGEGSWLTVV.

This chain uses TRBV29-1 with TRBJ1-2; D ambiguous. There are 12 residues in the CDR3. Trimming cost V 6 bases and J 6 bases, with 14 bases left between them. The germline V gene encodes CDR1 SQVTM and CDR2 ANQGSEA. Written as DNA, the CDR3 is TGCAGCGTGGGTCTGAGGGCGGATGGCTACACCTTC. This encodes CSVGLRADGYTF.

V is TRBV7-9 and J is TRBJ2-3; 8 bases align to TRBD2. The trim removed 9 bases at V and 0 bases at J, leaving 5 bases unmatched. Germline V gene lookup returns CDR1 SEHNR and CDR2 FQNEAQ (reference sequence). The CDR3 is 14 residues long. The CDR3 spells CASQRGPSTDTQYF. CDR3 in DNA: TGTGCCAGTCAGCGGGGGCCCAGCACAGATACGCAGTATTTT.

The rearrangement links TRBV5-1 to TRBJ1-1, with TRBD1 as a possible D gene (6 bases). With 0 bases removed from V and 1 base from J, the gap between germline ends came to 13 bases. This CDR3 has 16 amino acids. The germline CDR1 and CDR2 sequences are SGHRS and YFSETQ. The CDR3 sequence is CASSLVPGGRNTEAFF. The DNA for the CDR3 is TGCGCCAGCAGCTTGGTGCCGGGGGGCAGGAACACTGAAGCTTTCTTT.

The J gene is TRBJ1-3, the V gene TRBV9, with D perhaps TRBD1 (6 bases). Germline V gene lookup returns CDR1 SGDLS and CDR2 YYNGEE. The CDR3 has 16 residues. V lost 3 bases and J lost 2, with 15 bases in between. This chain's CDR3 is CASSARARGPGNTIYF. In DNA form, the CDR3 reads TGTGCCAGCAGCGCGAGAGCCAGGGGCCCTGGAAACACCATATATTTT.

The chain links TRBV6-1 to TRBJ2-1, with no clear D. Germline V gene data show CDR1 as MNHNS and CDR2 as SASEGT. V was pared by 2 bases and J by 0 bases, with 5 bases between. This CDR3 spans 14 amino acids. In DNA form, the CDR3 reads TGTGCCAGCAGTGAACCCAGCTCCTACAATGAGCAGTTCTTC. It is translated as CASSEPSSYNEQFF.